This TCR beta chain emerged from a study of blood T cell repertoires in COVID-19. Across the whole study: The United States, Italy and Spain were the sources of the acute and convalescent COVID-19 samples. PBMCs, B-cell-depleted T cells, or T cells were the source of the cDNA or gDNA that made up the material.

TCRdb keeps only in-frame clones here, not all; method: immunoSEQ multiplex PCR. The table has tens of thousands of clones, 90% seen once. The V gene's germline CDR1 is MGHRA and CDR2 YSYEKL. This CDR3 spans 15 amino acids. The V gene end was trimmed by 4 bases and the J gene end by 7 bases; junction bases not matched to a gene: 8. The chain employs TRBV4-1 and TRBJ1-3, with 9 bases aligning to TRBD1. The specimen sequenced was peripheral blood. The receptor was isolated from a man aged 55-75 years with acute or convalescent COVID-19. CDR3 in amino acids: CASSLTGGVGNTIYF. The CDR3 bases are TGCGCCAGCAGCCTTACAGGGGGCGTAGGGAACACCATATATTTT.